This record concerns one TCR beta chain sequence. Antigen unknown. The ends were cut back, 1 base at V and 2 bases at J, with 9 bases in the middle. CDR3 length equals 16 residues. The germline V gene encodes CDR1 SGHDN and CDR2 FVKESK. These data are taken from a study of cytomegalovirus exposure and HLA in healthy donors. Findings and caveats of the study: An ancestry cluster, one associated with Asian ancestry, reportedly showed fewer N-insertions than the approximately 650-donor mean in a later analysis.

13 Jbeta primers and 60 Vbeta primers were used for the PCR. Method: immunoSEQ multiplex PCR; TCRdb's copy keeps in-frame clones and lacks some. The sample has fewer than 250,000 clones; 65% to 85% are singletons. The sequenced material came from PBMCs. The J gene is TRBJ2-6, the V gene TRBV14; D is unresolved. This sequence was found in a woman aged 18-35 years in good health and CMV-seronegative. DNA for the CDR3: TGTGCCAGCAGCCAAGGTAGACACGCTGGGGCCAACGTCCTGACTTTC. It specifies CASSQGRHAGANVLTF. Looking up the rest from reference TRBV14 and TRBJ2-6 gives the full variable domain: EAGVTQFPSHSVIEKGQTVTLRCDPISGHDNLYWYRRVMGKEIKFLLHFVKESKQDESGMPNNRFLAERTGGTYSTLKVQPAELEDSGVYFCASSQGRHAGANVLTFGAGSRLTVL.